The 29 T cell receptor beta chains listed next were all sequenced from one sample in a study of cytomegalovirus exposure and HLA in healthy donors. The PCR had 60 Vbeta and 13 Jbeta primers. Some clones are missing from TCRdb's copy, which holds only in-frame ones; the method was immunoSEQ multiplex PCR. The profile shows about 170,000 clones, 60% to 85% of them singletons. The sequenced sample was PBMCs. The receptors derive from a female donor in good health and CMV-seronegative.

This clone was seen a few times. The V and J genes are TRBV9 and TRBJ2-4, with D perhaps matching TRBD2 (5 bases). The CDR3 spans 15 residues. The V end was cut by 4 bases, the J end by 0 bases, with 11 bases between. The germline gives CDR1 SGDLS, CDR2 YYNGEE. CDR3 amino acids: CASSPLGVAKNIQYF. For the CDR3, the DNA is TGTGCCAGCAGCCCCCTCGGGGTAGCCAAAAACATTCAGTACTTC.

V and J are TRBV5-1 and TRBJ1-1; no clear D. V was pared by 1 base and J by 0 bases, with 7 bases between. CDR3 size: 14 residues. Per germline, CDR1 SGHRS and CDR2 YFSETQ. CDR3 sequence reads: CASSLIAMNTEAFF. The CDR3 nucleotides are TGCGCCAGCAGCTTGATAGCTATGAACACTGAAGCTTTCTTT.

The gene calls are TRBV5-1 and TRBJ2-5, with D possibly matching TRBD2 (5 bases). The V end lost 0 bases, the J end lost 1 base, and 10 bases lay between the germline ends. Germline V lookup: CDR1 SGHRS, CDR2 YFSETQ. The CDR3 contains 15 residues. The CDR3 DNA is TGCGCCAGCAGCTTGGTAGCGACATCCCAAGAGACCCAGTACTTC. Its protein is CASSLVATSQETQYF.

V usage is TRBV30 and J usage is TRBJ2-1, with 8 bases lining up with TRBD2. The CDR3 totals 13 residues. Germline CDR1 is GTSNPN and CDR2 is SVGIG (reference sequence). The J segment lost 9 bases and the V segment lost 7 bases, leaving 11 bases of the junction unmatched. The CDR3 region is CAYAGGDRIEQFF. The CDR3 DNA follows: TGTGCCTATGCCGGGGGGGATCGTATTGAGCAGTTCTTC.

V gene TRBV28 combines with J gene TRBJ1-1; TRBD1 might be the D (5 bases). Germline V gene data show CDR1 as MDHEN and CDR2 as SYDVKM. The germline V and J ends were trimmed by 3 bases and 11 bases, with 13 bases remaining between them. The CDR3 is made up of 12 amino acids. This CDR3 reads CASSLFREGAFF. The DNA for the CDR3 is TGTGCCAGCAGTTTGTTCAGGGAGGGGGCTTTCTTT.

The J gene is TRBJ1-5, the V gene TRBV5-1; 8 bases are a match to TRBD1. With 4 bases clipped from V and 5 bases from J, the junction kept 5 bases outside the gene matches. Germline V gene data show CDR1 as SGHRS and CDR2 as YFSETQ. The CDR3 sequence is 14 residues long. CDR3: CASSLGQADQPQHF. In nucleotides, the CDR3 is TGCGCCAGCAGCCTGGGACAGGCAGATCAGCCCCAGCATTTT.

This clone was detected only a few times. V and J are TRBV19 and TRBJ1-2, with 7 bases aligning to TRBD1. Germline V gene lookup returns CDR1 LNHDA and CDR2 SQIVND (reference sequence). The CDR3 is 13 residues long. After removal of 7 bases from V and 7 bases from J, the junction contained 9 bases not matched to a gene. CDR3 loop: CASKRGGYGGYTF. The CDR3 coding sequence is TGTGCCAGTAAGAGAGGGGGCTATGGTGGCTACACCTTC. Complete variable domain (other parts from reference TRBV19 and TRBJ1-2): DGGITQSPKYLFRKEGQNVTLSCEQNLNHDAMYWYRQDPGQGLRLIYYSQIVNDFQKGDIAEGYSVSREKKESFPLTVTSAQKNPTAFYLCASKRGGYGGYTFGSGTRLTVV.

The CDR3, as DNA: TGTGCCAGCAGCTCGGACCGGGACAGGGGGCGGGAGACCCAGTACTTC. It yields the protein CASSSDRDRGRETQYF. The chain joins TRBV11-1 to TRBJ2-5; 12 nucleotides align to TRBD1. Germline values: CDR1 SGHAT, CDR2 FQDESV (reference sequence). V gave up 4 bases and J gave up 5 bases; unmatched junction bases: 8. This CDR3 region has 16 residues.

The V gene is TRBV5-1, the J gene TRBJ2-1; 8 bases match TRBD2. The length of the CDR3 is 16 residues. V shed 4 bases and J 7 bases; nucleotides not matched to a gene: 13. Germline V lookup: CDR1 SGHRS, CDR2 YFSETQ. The CDR3 bases are TGCGCCAGCAGCGCCCTAACTAGCGGTAGGCGGAATGAGCAGTTCTTC. As protein: CASSALTSGRRNEQFF.

This clone was seen a few times. The chain recombines TRBV9 with TRBJ2-2; 11 bases agree with TRBD2. This CDR3 comprises 17 residues. Losses at the gene ends were 0 bases for V and 5 bases for J; bases not matched to a gene: 6. In germline, CDR1 is SGDLS, CDR2 YYNGEE. The CDR3 loop reads CASSVVSGGARTGELFF. In DNA, the CDR3 is TGTGCCAGCAGCGTAGTTAGCGGGGGGGCTCGGACCGGGGAGCTGTTTTTT. Drawing the rest from reference TRBV9 and TRBJ2-2, the complete variable domain is DSGVTQTPKHLITATGQRVTLRCSPRSGDLSVYWYQQSLDQGLQFLIQYYNGEERAKGNILERFSAQQFPDLHSELNLSSLELGDSALYFCASSVVSGGARTGELFFGEGSRLTVL.

V is TRBV27 and J is TRBJ1-2, with D uncertain. This CDR3 contains 13 residues. Germline loops: CDR1 MNHEY, CDR2 SMNVEV (reference sequence). The V and J ends lost 4 bases and 7 bases respectively, with 13 bases between them. The CDR3 DNA follows: TGTGCCAGCAGTTCAGACGGGATAACTGGCTACACCTTC. Its translation: CASSSDGITGYTF.

The chain joins TRBV11-2 to TRBJ1-2; a weak D match, TRBD1 (5 bases). The CDR3 spans 14 residues. V was trimmed by 3 bases and J by 5 bases, leaving 13 bases between them. Germline CDR1 is SGHAT and CDR2 is FQNNGV. The CDR3 DNA sequence: TGTGCCAGCAGCTTCAACACGGGGGATTATGGCTACACCTTC. Amino acid sequence: CASSFNTGDYGYTF.

The chain is built from TRBV14 and TRBJ1-4; weak D call: TRBD1 (5 bases). The V end was cut by 3 bases, the J end by 3 bases, with 14 bases between. In germline, CDR1 is SGHDN, CDR2 FVKESK. The CDR3 is made up of 16 amino acids. CDR3: CASSHLGAGPNEKLFF. CDR3 coding DNA: TGTGCCAGCAGCCATCTCGGCGCGGGACCTAATGAAAAACTGTTTTTT.

The CDR3 sequence is CASSSGLAGESYHNEQFF. As DNA, the CDR3 is TGTGCCAGCAGCTCCGGACTAGCGGGGGAATCCTACCACAATGAGCAGTTCTTC. The chain is built from TRBV7-6 and TRBJ2-1; TRBD2 aligns across 13 bases. Unmatched junction bases numbered 11, after V lost 4 bases and J lost 5 bases. Per germline, CDR1 SGHVS and CDR2 FNYEAQ. The CDR3 spans 18 residues.

J is TRBJ1-3 and V is TRBV7-7; D is perhaps TRBD1 (6 bases). Per the germline V gene, CDR1 is SSHAT and CDR2 is FNYEAQ (reference sequence). V was trimmed by 2 bases and J by 1 base, leaving 6 bases between them. CDR3 length equals 14 residues. The CDR3 loop reads CASSLTGSGNTIYF. The CDR3 nucleotides read TGTGCCAGCAGCTTAACAGGGTCTGGAAACACCATATATTTT. Full variable domain (remainder filled in from reference TRBV7-7 and TRBJ1-3): GAGVSQSPRYKVTKRGQDVTLRCDPISSHATLYWYQQALGQGPEFLTYFNYEAQPDKSGLPSDRFSAERPEGSISTLTIQRTEQRDSAMYRCASSLTGSGNTIYFGEGSWLTVV.

A single count supports this clone. The J gene is TRBJ2-5, the V gene TRBV5-1, with a weak D call TRBD1 (6 bases). The V end lost 4 bases, the J end lost 0 bases, and 7 bases lay between the germline ends. Germline CDR1 and CDR2: SGHRS and YFSETQ. This CDR3 region has 13 residues. For the CDR3, the DNA is TGCGCCAGCAGCCAGGGGTACCAAGAGACCCAGTACTTC. Protein sequence: CASSQGYQETQYF.

This chain links TRBV7-8 with TRBJ1-5; the match to TRBD1 covers 9 bases. The CDR3 sequence is 15 residues long. With 1 base clipped from V and 7 bases from J, the junction kept 5 bases outside the gene matches. CDR1 SGHVS and CDR2 FQNEAQ come from the germline V gene. The CDR3 region is CASSLGTGEWQPQHF. The CDR3 coding sequence is TGTGCCAGCAGCTTAGGGACAGGGGAGTGGCAGCCCCAGCATTTT.

This clone showed up just a few times. The rearrangement uses TRBV7-2 and TRBJ2-1; maybe TRBD2 (7 bases). In germline, CDR1 is SGHTA, CDR2 FQGNSA. V was trimmed by 1 base and J by 7 bases, leaving 23 bases between them. The CDR3 is made up of 18 amino acids. The CDR3 region has the DNA TGTGCCAGCAGCTTAGTTCGAGGAGCGGTAGGGGGGGGAAATGAGCAGTTCTTC. It specifies CASSLVRGAVGGGNEQFF.

V gene TRBV7-2 combines with J gene TRBJ2-3, with 12 bases fitting TRBD2. The CDR3 length is 17 residues. Per the germline V gene, CDR1 is SGHTA and CDR2 is FQGNSA. Trimming removed 1 base from V and 4 bases from J; junction bases left unmatched: 6. The DNA of the CDR3 is TGTGCCAGCAGCTTAGGCCCTAGCGGGGGGGCGGCAGATACGCAGTATTTT. Translated: CASSLGPSGGAADTQYF.

CDR3 protein: CASSTVSEYFSNQPQHF. Here the CDR3 DNA reads TGTGCCAGCAGCACAGTTTCAGAGTATTTTAGCAATCAGCCCCAGCATTTT. The chain carries TRBV5-6 and TRBJ1-5; D remains ambiguous. CDR1 and CDR2 from the germline V gene are SGHDT and YYEEEE. The CDR3 length is 17 residues. V gave up 4 bases and J gave up 0 bases, with 17 bases separating them.

As regards this clone: One junction end disagrees with the germline gene, perhaps due to a read error. The J gene is TRBJ1-2, the V gene TRBV11-2; D unclear. This CDR3 is built from 16 residues. Germline CDR1 and CDR2: SGHAT and FQNNGV. The CDR3 DNA is TGTGCCAGCAGCATAGATGGTCAGGCGCCCCTCGGTGGCTACACCTTC. Its protein is CASSIDGQAPLGGYTF. Full variable domain (missing parts from reference TRBV11-2 and TRBJ1-2): EAGVAQSPRYKIIEKRQSVAFWCNPISGHATLYWYQQILGQGPKLLIQFQNNGVVDDSQLPKDRFSAERLKGVDSTLKIQPAKLEDSAVYLCASSIDGQAPLGGYTFGSGTRLTVV.

The chain uses TRBV11-1 and TRBJ2-1, with 9 bases fitting TRBD2. J was trimmed by 10 bases and V by 5 bases; bases with no gene match: 9. The germline CDR1 and CDR2 sequences are SGHAT and FQDESV (reference sequence). This CDR3 has 14 residues. CDR3 sequence: CASSTGTSSLEQFF. The CDR3 region has the DNA TGTGCCAGCAGCACTGGGACTAGCAGTTTGGAGCAGTTCTTC.

The V and J genes are TRBV13 and TRBJ2-7; 13 bases map to TRBD2. Germline V lookup: CDR1 PRHDT, CDR2 FYEKMQ (reference sequence). The CDR3 has 15 amino acids. J gave up 4 bases and V 1 base, and 1 base lay outside the gene matches. The CDR3 spells CASSLEGLAGYEQYF. CDR3 DNA: TGTGCCAGCAGCTTAGAGGGACTAGCGGGGTACGAGCAGTACTTC.

The chain has TRBV18 and TRBJ2-7; the match to TRBD1 covers 7 bases. CDR1 is KGHSH, CDR2 LQKENI, per germline. V gave up 1 base and J gave up 10 bases; unmatched junction bases: 7. The CDR3 consists of 13 residues. CDR3 sequence: CASSPRIDREQYF. Here the CDR3 DNA reads TGTGCCAGCTCACCACGAATTGACAGGGAACAGTACTTC.

This chain connects TRBV28 to TRBJ2-1, with 7 positions matching TRBD1. The germline CDR1 and CDR2 sequences are MDHEN and SYDVKM. The V gene end was trimmed by 4 bases and the J gene end by 0 bases; junction bases not matched to a gene: 6. This CDR3 comprises 16 residues. The CDR3 nucleotides are TGTGCCAGCAGTTCCTCGGGACAGAGCTCCTACAATGAGCAGTTCTTC. This encodes CASSSSGQSSYNEQFF.

The chain recombines TRBV11-2 with TRBJ2-5; maybe TRBD1 (5 bases). The CDR3 runs 12 residues. Germline assignment: CDR1 SGHAT and CDR2 FQNNGV. V was trimmed by 5 bases and J by 5 bases, leaving 9 bases between them. This chain's CDR3 is CASSVKGETQYF. CDR3 nucleotide sequence: TGTGCCAGCAGCGTCAAGGGGGAGACCCAGTACTTC.

The rearrangement joins TRBV2 to TRBJ2-1, with 11 bases fitting TRBD1. After removal of 4 bases from V and 7 bases from J, the junction contained 6 bases not matched to a gene. The CDR3 has 15 amino acids. CDR1 SNHLY and CDR2 FYNNEI come from the germline V gene. The CDR3 region has the DNA TGTGCCAGCAGTGCCGGGACAGGGGGAGTAAATGAGCAGTTCTTC. Translated, it gives CASSAGTGGVNEQFF.

The rearrangement uses TRBV18 and TRBJ2-7; 7 nucleotides match TRBD2. From germline, CDR1 is KGHSH and CDR2 LQKENI. The trim removed 5 bases at V and 0 bases at J, leaving 1 base unmatched. CDR3 length: 13 residues. CDR3 in amino acids: CASSGDYSYEQYF. CDR3 DNA sequence: TGTGCCAGCTCAGGGGACTACTCCTACGAGCAGTACTTC.

The V call is TRBV7-6, the J call TRBJ1-2, with 9 nucleotides matching TRBD1. With V trimmed by 5 bases and J by 8 bases, 12 bases remained unmatched. This CDR3 is built from 15 residues. Germline V gene sequence: CDR1 SGHVS, CDR2 FNYEAQ. The CDR3 DNA reads TGTGCCAGCAGCCCGGGACAGGGAGGCGGTAGGGGCTACACCTTC. Translated: CASSPGQGGGRGYTF.